The clone carrying this T cell receptor beta chain was recorded many times. As yet, its antigen is unknown. The entry originates in a study of human T cells and chemical hapten exposure. This sample's time point: patch test 2, 6 weeks after DPC sensitization. As for treatment: therapeutic diphenylcyclopropenone sensitization with weekly scalp DPC. Original processing methods: Individual samples carried between 23,224 and 690,600 TCRs, with 95,638 as the median. TCRdb redid the calling of the RACE reads with MiXCR, one entry per CDR3 protein. Clone size and V and J calls follow TCRdb, not the original study. The sample yields about 42,000 distinct CDR3 sequences, about 8.9% seen once. V was shortened by 7 bases and J by 2 bases, with 4 bases between the two germline ends. CDR3 length equals 11 residues. Germline CDR1 and CDR2: MNHEY and SMNVEV (reference sequence). Study-wide results and limits: Expanded TCRs clustered into significantly more large CDR3 similarity groups than controls, the analysis revealed.

The clonotype was recovered from a woman aged 35 to 49 with alopecia areata. Some clones in this sample may be carry-over from other donors' samples. V is TRBV27 and J is TRBJ2-3, with D hard to call. Specimen: whole blood, collected in connection with sensitization to the hapten diphenylcyclopropenone (DPC). The CDR3 DNA reads TGTGCCAGCACACACACAGATACGCAGTATTTT. It encodes CASTHTDTQYF.